This T cell receptor beta chain was sequenced in a study of beta chain features in type 1 diabetes. Across the study: Cells sorted and examined across all samples totaled almost 110 million.

General observations from the study: Patients with Type 1 diabetes showed moderately but significantly shorter TCRB CDR3s in all four CD4+ subsets.

Only a few counts were recorded for this clone. Its matching antigen is unknown. The whole isolated RNA underwent reverse transcription, so sequencing captured expressed TCRB transcripts. Sequencing used immunoSEQ multiplex PCR; TCRdb keeps in-frame clones, though not all of them. This sample has more than 20,000 clones; 40% to 60% occur once, and the top ten carry roughly 0.29%. Trimming shortened V by 4 bases and J by 1 base, and 12 bases separated the two germline ends. Germline V gives CDR1 SEHNR, CDR2 FQNEAQ (reference sequence). The CDR3 has 15 amino acids. V usage is TRBV7-9 and J usage is TRBJ2-3; D might be TRBD2 (5 bases). Input material: stem cell memory CD4+ T cells from blood. The clonotype originates from a man younger than 40 with type 1 diabetes. This CDR3 is CASSSQLARTDTQYF. CDR3 DNA: TGTGCCAGCAGCTCCCAGCTAGCCCGCACAGATACGCAGTATTTT.